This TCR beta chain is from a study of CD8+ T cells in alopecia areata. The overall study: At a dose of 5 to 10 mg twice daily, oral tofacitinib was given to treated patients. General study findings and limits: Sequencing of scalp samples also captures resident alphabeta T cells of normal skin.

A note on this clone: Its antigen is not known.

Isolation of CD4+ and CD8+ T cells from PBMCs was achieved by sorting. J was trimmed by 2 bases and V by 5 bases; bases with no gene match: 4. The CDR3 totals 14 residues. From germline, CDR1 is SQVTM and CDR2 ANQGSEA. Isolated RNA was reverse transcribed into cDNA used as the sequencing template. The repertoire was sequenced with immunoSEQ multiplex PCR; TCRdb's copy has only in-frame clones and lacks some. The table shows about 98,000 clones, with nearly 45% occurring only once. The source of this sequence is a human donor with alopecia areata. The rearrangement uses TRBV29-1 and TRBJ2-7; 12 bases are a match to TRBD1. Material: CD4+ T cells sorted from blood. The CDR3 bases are TGCAGCGTTTCCGGGACAGGGGGCACCTACGAGCAGTACTTC. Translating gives CSVSGTGGTYEQYF.